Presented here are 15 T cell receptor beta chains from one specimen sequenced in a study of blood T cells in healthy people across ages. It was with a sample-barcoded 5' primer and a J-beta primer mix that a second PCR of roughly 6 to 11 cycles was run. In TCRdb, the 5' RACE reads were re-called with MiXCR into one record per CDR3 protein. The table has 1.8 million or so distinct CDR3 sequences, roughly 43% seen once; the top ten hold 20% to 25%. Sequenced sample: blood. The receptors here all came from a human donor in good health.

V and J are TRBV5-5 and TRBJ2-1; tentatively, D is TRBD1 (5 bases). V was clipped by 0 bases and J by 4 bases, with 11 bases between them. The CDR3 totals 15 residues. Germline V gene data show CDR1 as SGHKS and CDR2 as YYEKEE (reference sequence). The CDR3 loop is CASSLDLGRYNEQFF. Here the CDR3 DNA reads TGTGCCAGCAGCTTGGATCTGGGGCGGTACAATGAGCAGTTCTTC.

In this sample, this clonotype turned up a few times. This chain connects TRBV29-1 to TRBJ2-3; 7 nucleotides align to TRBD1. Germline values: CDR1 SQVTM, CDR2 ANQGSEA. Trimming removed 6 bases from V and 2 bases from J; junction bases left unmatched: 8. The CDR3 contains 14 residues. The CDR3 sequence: CSVFGTADTDTQYF. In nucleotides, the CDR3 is TGCAGCGTCTTTGGGACAGCCGACACAGATACGCAGTATTTT.

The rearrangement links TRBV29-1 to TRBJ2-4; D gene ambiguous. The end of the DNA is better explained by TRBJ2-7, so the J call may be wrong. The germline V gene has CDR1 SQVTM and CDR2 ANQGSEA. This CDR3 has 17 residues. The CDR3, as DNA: TGCAGCGTTGCTGCGAAGGCAACCGGGCCCAGACGTTACGAGCAGTACTTC. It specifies CSVAAKATGPRRYEQYF.

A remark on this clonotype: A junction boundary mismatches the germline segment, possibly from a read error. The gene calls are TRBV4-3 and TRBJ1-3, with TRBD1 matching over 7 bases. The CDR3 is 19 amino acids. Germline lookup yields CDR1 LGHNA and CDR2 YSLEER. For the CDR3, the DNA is TGCGCCCGCAGCCAAGTACCCCAGGGCACAGGGGTCGGTGGAAACACCATATATTTT. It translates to CARSQVPQGTGVGGNTIYF.

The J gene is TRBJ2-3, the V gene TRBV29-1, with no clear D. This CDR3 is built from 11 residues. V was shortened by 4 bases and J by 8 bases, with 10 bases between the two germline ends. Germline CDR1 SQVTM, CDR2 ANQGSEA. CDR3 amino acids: CSVATTGTQYF. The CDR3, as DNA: TGCAGCGTTGCAACGACTGGTACGCAGTATTTT.

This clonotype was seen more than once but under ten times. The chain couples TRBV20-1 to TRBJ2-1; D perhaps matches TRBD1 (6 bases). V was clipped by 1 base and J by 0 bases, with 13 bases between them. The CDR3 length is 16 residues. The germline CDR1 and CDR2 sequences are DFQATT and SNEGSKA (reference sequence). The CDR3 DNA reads TGCAGTGCTAGAGCTGTGGGGGCGAGCTCCTACAATGAGCAGTTCTTC. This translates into CSARAVGASSYNEQFF.

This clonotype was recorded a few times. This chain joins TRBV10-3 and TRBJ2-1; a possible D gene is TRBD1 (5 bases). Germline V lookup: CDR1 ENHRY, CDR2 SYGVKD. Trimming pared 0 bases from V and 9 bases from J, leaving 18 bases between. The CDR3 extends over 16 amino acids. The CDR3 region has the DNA TGTGCCATCAGTGAGTCGAGGCAGGGTTCGGACGGTGAGCAGTTCTTC. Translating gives CAISESRQGSDGEQFF.

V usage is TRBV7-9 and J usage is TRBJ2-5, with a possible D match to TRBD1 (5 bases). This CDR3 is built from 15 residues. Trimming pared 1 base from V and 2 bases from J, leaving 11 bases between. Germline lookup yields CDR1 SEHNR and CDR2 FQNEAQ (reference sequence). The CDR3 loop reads CASSLVQGIQETQYF. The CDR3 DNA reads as TGTGCCAGCAGCTTAGTTCAGGGAATACAAGAGACCCAGTACTTC.

The CDR3 here is CASRDTDSPLHF. The CDR3 region has the DNA TGTGCCAGCAGAGACACCGACTCACCCCTCCACTTT. The V and J genes are TRBV6-6 and TRBJ1-6; D not resolved. V dropped 6 bases and J dropped 10 bases, with 10 bases sitting between them. Germline values: CDR1 MNHNY, CDR2 SVGAGI (reference sequence). The CDR3 has 12 amino acids.

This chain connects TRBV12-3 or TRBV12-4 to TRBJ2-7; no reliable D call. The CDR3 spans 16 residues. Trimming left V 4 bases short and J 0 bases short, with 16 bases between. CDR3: CASSSLIGLTSYEQYF. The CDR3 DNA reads TGTGCCAGCAGTTCATTGATCGGGCTGACCTCCTACGAGCAGTACTTC.

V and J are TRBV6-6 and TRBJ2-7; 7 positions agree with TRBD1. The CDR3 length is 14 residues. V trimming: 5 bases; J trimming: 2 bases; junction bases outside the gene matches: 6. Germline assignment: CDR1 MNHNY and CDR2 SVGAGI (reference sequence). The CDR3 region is CASSHPGGAYEQYF. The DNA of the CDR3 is TGTGCCAGCAGTCACCCAGGGGGTGCCTACGAGCAGTACTTC.

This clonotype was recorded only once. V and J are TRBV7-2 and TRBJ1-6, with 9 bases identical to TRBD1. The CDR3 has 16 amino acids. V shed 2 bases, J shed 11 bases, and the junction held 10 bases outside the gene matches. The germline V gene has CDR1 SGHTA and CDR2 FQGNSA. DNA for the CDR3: TGTGCCAGCAGCTTACCTCCGGGACAGGGTTTGACACCCCTCCACTTT. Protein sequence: CASSLPPGQGLTPLHF.

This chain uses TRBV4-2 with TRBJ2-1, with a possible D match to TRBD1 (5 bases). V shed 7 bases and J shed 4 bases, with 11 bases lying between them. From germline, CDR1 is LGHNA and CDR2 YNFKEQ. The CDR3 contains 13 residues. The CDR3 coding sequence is TGTGCCAGCACCCCAGACAGATACAATGAGCAGTTCTTC. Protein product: CASTPDRYNEQFF.

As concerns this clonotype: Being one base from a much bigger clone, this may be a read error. This CDR3 reads CASRPRTSGAEQFF. In nucleotides, the CDR3 is TGTGCCAGCAGACCTAGGACTAGCGGAGCTGAGCAGTTCTTC. The V and J genes are TRBV12-3 or TRBV12-4 and TRBJ2-1; 10 bases are shared with TRBD2. The V and J ends lost 6 bases and 9 bases, in that order; junction bases with no gene match: 8. This CDR3 comprises 14 residues.

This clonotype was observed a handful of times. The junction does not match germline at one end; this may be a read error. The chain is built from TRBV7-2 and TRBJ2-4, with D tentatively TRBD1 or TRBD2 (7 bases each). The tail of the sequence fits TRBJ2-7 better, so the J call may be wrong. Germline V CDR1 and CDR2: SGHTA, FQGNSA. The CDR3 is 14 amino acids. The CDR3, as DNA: TGTGCCAGTAGCTCCCCAGGGGGGGGCTACGAGCAGTACTTC. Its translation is CASSSPGGGYEQYF.